The 8 T cell receptor beta chains given below trace back to one sample, sequenced in a study of coeliac disease (dated by TCRdb to about 2022). The library was made by the immunoSEQ multiplex PCR assay. Imported from immuneACCESS, the table was reduced by TCRdb to in-frame sequences with V and J called. These copies leave out some clones; in studies compared against another copy, an unresolved V gene accounts for under half, and the cause of the remainder is not known. The sample includes about 5,400 clones, with about 54% observed a single time. Clones ranked in the top ten supply around 6% of the sample. Sequencing used intraepithelial lymphocytes from the gut. The meaning of the sample's cell subset or site label: intraepithelial cell (IEC) fraction of small intestinal biopsy. Receptor source: a woman in her twenties or thirties with active celiac disease.

V and J are TRBV2 and TRBJ2-4, with TRBD1 identical over 9 bases. The CDR3 totals 18 residues. From germline, CDR1 is SNHLY and CDR2 FYNNEI. The trim removed 6 bases at V and 5 bases at J, leaving 17 bases unmatched. The CDR3 bases are TGTGCCAGCAGCGCCGACAGGGGGTCCCTCTTAAGGGAAAACATTCAGTACTTC. The encoded protein is CASSADRGSLLRENIQYF. The variable domain in full, completed from reference TRBV2 and TRBJ2-4, reads EPEVTQTPSHQVTQMGQEVILRCVPISNHLYFYWYRQILGQKVEFLVSFYNNEISEKSEIFDDQFSVERPDGSNFTLKIRSTKLEDSAMYFCASSADRGSLLRENIQYFGAGTRLSVL.

About this clone itself: A much more abundant neighbour one base away suggests this may be a read error. Written as DNA, the CDR3 is TGCGCCAGCAGCCAAGGGGGGCAAACGGGGACCCAGTACTTC. Protein sequence: CASSQGGQTGTQYF. This rearrangement joins TRBV4-1 to TRBJ2-5; TRBD1 might be the D (6 bases). The germline V and J ends were trimmed by 1 base and 7 bases, with 13 bases remaining between them. The CDR3 has 14 amino acids. In germline, CDR1 is MGHRA, CDR2 YSYEKL.

This clone was counted between two and nine times. This chain joins TRBV29-1 and TRBJ2-3, with TRBD2 matching 7 bases. Germline V CDR1 and CDR2: SQVTM, ANQGSEA. The ends lost 3 bases at V and 0 bases at J; junction bases unmatched: 9. The CDR3 contains 16 residues. This CDR3 is CSVELWGGPSTDTQYF. The CDR3 DNA reads TGCAGCGTTGAGTTGTGGGGGGGACCAAGCACAGATACGCAGTATTTT.

The V gene is TRBV6-1, the J gene TRBJ1-5; 7 bases fit TRBD1. This CDR3 has 14 amino acids. Germline CDR1 reads MNHNS; CDR2 reads SASEGT. V lost 0 bases and J lost 7; bases outside the gene matches: 3. CDR3 bases: TGTGCCAGCAGTGAAGCAGGGGGCGAACAGCCCCAGCATTTT. Translation: CASSEAGGEQPQHF.

The chain employs TRBV7-2 and TRBJ1-2; D may be TRBD1 (6 bases). The CDR3 spans 14 residues. With 1 base removed from V and 7 bases from J, the gap between germline ends came to 13 bases. CDR1 and CDR2 (germline): SGHTA, FQGNSA. The CDR3 sequence is CASSLGNRASGYTF. CDR3 DNA: TGTGCCAGCAGCTTAGGGAACAGGGCTAGTGGCTACACCTTC.

This clone rates as medium-sized. This rearrangement joins TRBV5-1 to TRBJ2-5; D call uncertain. V dropped 0 bases and J dropped 5 bases, with 11 bases sitting between them. Germline CDR1 and CDR2: SGHRS and YFSETQ. The length of the CDR3 is 14 residues. The CDR3 loop is CASSLADGVETQYF. The CDR3, as DNA: TGCGCCAGCAGCTTGGCCGATGGAGTGGAGACCCAGTACTTC.

V is TRBV6-1 and J is TRBJ2-5; the D gene is possibly TRBD1 (6 bases). CDR1 and CDR2 from the germline V gene are MNHNS and SASEGT. V lost 3 bases and J lost 5, with 13 bases in between. The CDR3 has 14 amino acids. CDR3 sequence: CASSDGSGVETQYF. The CDR3 nucleotides read TGTGCCAGCAGTGACGGGTCAGGGGTGGAGACCCAGTACTTC.

This chain uses TRBV2 with TRBJ2-3; D perhaps matches TRBD1 (6 bases). The V gene lost 4 bases and the J gene lost 3 bases, with 14 bases spanning the gap. Looked up from germline, CDR1 is SNHLY and CDR2 is FYNNEI. The CDR3 spans 15 residues. CDR3 nucleotides: TGTGCCAGCAGTGTCACAGGGTATTGGACAGATACGCAGTATTTT. Translating it yields CASSVTGYWTDTQYF.